These T cell receptor beta chains were read from a single sample in a study of OX40 agonist ivuxolimab in advanced cancers. Clones were sequenced by immunoSEQ multiplex PCR, and TCRdb holds only the in-frame ones, with some missing. The table lists fewer than 80,000 clones, about 89% of them singletons, with approximately 14% in the top ten. The sample here was CD4+ or CD8+ T cells sorted from blood, taken in a trial of the OX40 agonist ivuxolimab. All receptors derive from an adult with an advanced solid tumor such as melanoma, head and neck, liver or kidney cancer. Both conserved end residues are part of each CDR3. D genes are given only for firm matches. Size values are once, few and many counts, or a class for expanded clones, and some rows have none.

-,TRBV6-5,TRBJ1-3,-,TGTGCCAGCAGTTACCCAGCCTCTGGAAACACCATATATTTT,CASSYPASGNTIYF
-,TRBV7-9,TRBJ2-5,-,TGTGCCAGCAGCTTATCCTATGGGGGGGAGACCCAGTACTTC,CASSLSYGGETQYF
-,TRBV7-2,TRBJ1-2,-,TGTGCCAGCAGCTCGCCCGGGACCGGGCTTGGCTACACCTTC,CASSSPGTGLGYTF
-,TRBV7-9,TRBJ1-5,few,TGTGCCAGCAGCTCCGACCATCAGCCCCAGCATTTT,CASSSDHQPQHF
-,TRBV27,TRBJ2-5,-,TGTGCCAGCAGTTTATTCTCCGGGGCAGAGACCCAGTACTTC,CASSLFSGAETQYF
-,TRBV28,TRBJ2-7,-,TGTGCCAGCAGTTTAAGTGGACTCCTGTACGAGCAGTACTTC,CASSLSGLLYEQYF
TRBD1,TRBV28,TRBJ2-7,-,TGTGCCAGCAGAATGTCAGGGGGCGCGGGGTTCTACGAGCAGTACTTC,CASRMSGGAGFYEQYF
-,TRBV28,TRBJ2-3,-,TGTGCCAGCAGCTCACTTGTTGCTTCAGCGGCAGATACGCAGTATTTT,CASSSLVASAADTQYF
TRBD2,TRBV19,TRBJ2-7,once,TGTGCCAGTAGTTCCTTGACTAGCGGAGGCTACGAGCAGTACTTC,CASSSLTSGGYEQYF
-,TRBV15,TRBJ1-5,-,TGTGCCACCAGCAGAGGGGACAATCAGCCCCAGCATTTT,CATSRGDNQPQHF
-,TRBV12-5,TRBJ2-1,-,TGTGCTAGTGGACAGGGTTCCTACAATGAGCAGTTCTTC,CASGQGSYNEQFF
TRBD1,TRBV6-1,TRBJ2-2,once,TGTGCCAGCAGTGGGGGACAGGGACCCACCCTCGGCACCGGGGAGCTGTTTTTT,CASSGGQGPTLGTGELFF
TRBD1,TRBV27,TRBJ1-2,once,TGTGCCAGCAGCCGTTATCCGACAGGGGTGGATGGCTACACCTTC,CASSRYPTGVDGYTF
-,TRBV28,TRBJ1-1,once,TGTGCCAGCAGTTTGAGGTCCATTGGCGAACGAAATGAAGCTTTCTTT,CASSLRSIGERNEAFF
TRBD2,TRBV7-3,TRBJ2-2,-,TGTGCCAGCAGCCTGGGACTAGCGGGAGCCGGGGAGCTGTTTTTT,CASSLGLAGAGELFF
TRBD1,TRBV7-8,TRBJ2-4,-,TGTGCCAGCAGCGGACAGGGTTGGGAAAACATTCAGTACTTC,CASSGQGWENIQYF
TRBD2,TRBV4-2,TRBJ2-6,-,TGTGCCAGCAGCCAAGCCACTAGCGGCGTCTCTGGGGCCAACGTCCTGACTTTC,CASSQATSGVSGANVLTF
-,TRBV28,TRBJ1-1,-,TGTGCCAGCAGTCCGATGACAGGAGCGAACACTGAAGCTTTCTTT,CASSPMTGANTEAFF
-,TRBV27,TRBJ2-7,-,TGTGCCAGCAGTTTAGGGGCCCCCTACGAGCAGTACTTC,CASSLGAPYEQYF
TRBD2,TRBV28,TRBJ2-2,-,TGTGCCAGCAGTTCCCCGACTAGCGGGATTGGCGGGGAGCTGTTTTTT,CASSSPTSGIGGELFF
-,TRBV28,TRBJ1-1,-,TGTGCCAGCAGTTCAACCGCGGGGGGTGAAGCTTTCTTT,CASSSTAGGEAFF
-,TRBV4-3,TRBJ2-1,-,TGCGCCAGCAGCCAAGATGCCGAGGAGAATGAGCAGTTCTTC,CASSQDAEENEQFF
-,TRBV25-1,TRBJ1-3,-,TGTGCCAGCAGTGTGGTCTTAGATTCTGGAAACACCATATATTTT,CASSVVLDSGNTIYF
TRBD2,TRBV12-5,TRBJ2-7,-,TGTGCTAGTGGGACTAGCGGGCTGGGAGAGCAGTACTTC,CASGTSGLGEQYF
TRBD2,TRBV28,TRBJ2-5,-,TGTGCCAGCAGTCCCACCATCGTAGTTGGGAGGGATGGGGAGACCCAGTACTTC,CASSPTIVVGRDGETQYF
-,TRBV11-2,TRBJ2-3,-,TGTGCCAGCAGCTCTCAGGGGTTCCTCACAGATACGCAGTATTTT,CASSSQGFLTDTQYF
-,TRBV2,TRBJ2-3,-,TGTGCCAGCAGTTACGGTCCCACAGATACGCAGTATTTT,CASSYGPTDTQYF
-,TRBV11-2,TRBJ1-2,-,TGTGCCAGCAGACCATCTGGGATTGGTGGCTACACCTTC,CASRPSGIGGYTF
-,TRBV7-3,TRBJ2-3,-,TGTGCCAGCAGCCTACGGGACGCAACAGATACGCAGTATTTT,CASSLRDATDTQYF
TRBD1,TRBV7-8,TRBJ2-7,-,TGTGCCAGCAGCTCGACAGGGGCTATCTACGAGCAGTACTTC,CASSSTGAIYEQYF
-,TRBV6-5,TRBJ2-1,-,TGTGCCAGCAGTTACGGGGACTCAGGGAATGAGCAGTTCTTC,CASSYGDSGNEQFF
-,TRBV15,TRBJ1-2,-,TGTGCCACTCACCCCTCGGGGGGCAATGGCTACACCTTC,CATHPSGGNGYTF
TRBD2,TRBV19,TRBJ2-1,-,TGTGCCAGTAGTATAGACCGACTAGCTCAGGTTGAGCAGTTCTTC,CASSIDRLAQVEQFF
TRBD1,TRBV7-7,TRBJ2-1,-,TGTGCTAGCAGCCCCGGGACAGGGGTCTTCAATGAGCAGTTCTTC,CASSPGTGVFNEQFF
TRBD2,TRBV27,TRBJ2-3,-,TGTGCCAGCAGTTTGTGGAGCGGGAGTATCGAAGATACGCAGTATTTT,CASSLWSGSIEDTQYF
-,TRBV28,TRBJ2-2,-,TGTGCCAGCAGTTTTGGCGGGGAGCTGTTTTTT,CASSFGGELFF
-,TRBV7-9,TRBJ2-7,-,TGTGCCAGCAGCACAGGAAAAGGGATCCCCTACGAGCAGTACTTC,CASSTGKGIPYEQYF
-,TRBV4-2,TRBJ2-7,-,TGTGCCAGCAGCCAAGGGCAAGACGAGCAGTACTTC,CASSQGQDEQYF
-,TRBV6-6,TRBJ2-5,few,TGTGCCAGCAGTTATGTAGGACGAGAAGAGACCCAGTACTTC,CASSYVGREETQYF
TRBD1,TRBV15,TRBJ2-1,-,TGTGCCACCAGCAAAACCGGGACAGTCCCCAATGAGCAGTTCTTC,CATSKTGTVPNEQFF
-,TRBV6-4,TRBJ2-7,-,TGTGCCAGCAGTGACTCCTTAGGGGACGAGCAGTACTTC,CASSDSLGDEQYF
TRBD1,TRBV27,TRBJ2-7,-,TGTGCCAGCAGTTTAGGGACAGGCTACGAGCAGTACTTC,CASSLGTGYEQYF
-,TRBV9,TRBJ1-2,few,TGTGCCAGCAGCTCCTCTGGAGGGGACTATGGCTACACCTTC,CASSSSGGDYGYTF
-,TRBV4-3,TRBJ1-3,-,TGCGCCAGCAGCCAAGAAAAGGGGCCCTATCACTCTGGAAACACCATATATTTT,CASSQEKGPYHSGNTIYF
-,TRBV11-2,TRBJ2-3,-,TGTGCCAGCAGCTTAGACGGAGATACGCAGTATTTT,CASSLDGDTQYF
-,TRBV4-2,TRBJ2-1,-,TGTGCCAGCAGCCACCTAGGGGGTGAGCAGTTCTTC,CASSHLGGEQFF
TRBD1,TRBV7-9,TRBJ1-4,-,TGTGCCAGCAGCTTAGGGGGACAGTCTAATGAAAAACTGTTTTTT,CASSLGGQSNEKLFF
-,TRBV15,TRBJ2-1,-,TGTGCCACCAGCAGCACACGGAGCTCCTACAATGAGCAGTTCTTC,CATSSTRSSYNEQFF
-,TRBV6-5,TRBJ2-3,-,TGTGCCAGCAGTGGGTCTAGCACAGATACGCAGTATTTT,CASSGSSTDTQYF
TRBD1,TRBV28,TRBJ2-7,-,TGTGCCAGCAGTCACGGAACCACAGGGGGCGCGATTCCCTACGAGCAGTACTTC,CASSHGTTGGAIPYEQYF
TRBD2,TRBV10-1,TRBJ2-5,-,TGCGCCAGCAGTGAAGCGGGAGGTCGGGAAGAGACCCAGTACTTC,CASSEAGGREETQYF
-,TRBV27,TRBJ2-5,once,TGTGCCAGCAGTCCCGGGACCGCTCGGGAGACCCAGTACTTC,CASSPGTARETQYF
-,TRBV6-4,TRBJ2-1,once,TGTGCCAGCAGTGATAGGGGTCCCTACAATGAGCAGTTCTTC,CASSDRGPYNEQFF